This T cell receptor beta chain was observed in a study of blood T cell repertoires in COVID-19. About the research overall: Acute-phase and convalescent COVID-19 samples originated in the United States, Italy and Spain.

As handled by the study authors: Quantification of nucleated cells was approximated via reference gene primer amplification. The data were produced by immunoSEQ multiplex PCR, yet TCRdb's version contains in-frame clones alone and is incomplete. V and J calls and clone size are given by that table; D and trimming were obtained from the DNA. The sample includes roughly 260,000 clones, roughly 90% of them seen just once. With V trimmed by 7 bases and J by 0 bases, 3 bases remained unmatched. The V gene's germline CDR1 is LNHDA and CDR2 SQIVND (reference sequence). The CDR3 extends over 15 amino acids. The source of this sequence is a woman aged 25-40 years with COVID-19, enrolled during active disease. Sequences were obtained from peripheral blood. The chain joins TRBV19 to TRBJ2-3; TRBD2 matches 11 bases. DNA of the CDR3: TGTGCCAGTAACCCTAGCGGGAGGAGCACAGATACGCAGTATTTT. As protein: CASNPSGRSTDTQYF.